This T cell receptor (beta chain) was observed in a study of cytomegalovirus exposure and HLA in healthy donors. PCR primers comprised 60 Vbeta and 13 Jbeta primers. Produced via immunoSEQ multiplex PCR; TCRdb's table is partial and in-frame only. The table includes 52,000 or so clones, approximately 78% detected once. V lost 4 bases to trimming and J lost 4 bases; unmatched junction nucleotides: 1. Germline V gene data show CDR1 as LNHDA and CDR2 as SQIVND (reference sequence). The CDR3 contains 13 residues. The sequence was collected from a female donor in good health and CMV-seronegative. Sequenced material: PBMCs. The chain has TRBV19 and TRBJ1-2, with 9 bases aligning to TRBD1. The chain's CDR3 is CASSTQGAYGYTF. The CDR3 DNA reads as TGTGCCAGTAGTACACAGGGGGCCTATGGCTACACCTTC.